This record looks at one TCR beta chain sequence and its context. The method was immunoSEQ multiplex PCR; TCRdb's version includes in-frame clones alone and lacks a portion of them. Among about 160,000 clones listed, about four fifths were seen once. These data are taken from a study of cytotoxic CD8 clonotypes in ibrutinib-treated CLL. The origin of this receptor is a human donor with chronic lymphocytic leukemia. Sequencing was performed on PBMCs, taken after 24 months of ibrutinib treatment.

The CDR3 loop is CASSFPGLAGDEQFF. In nucleotides, the CDR3 is TGTGCCAGCAGCTTTCCAGGCCTAGCGGGAGATGAGCAGTTCTTC. This rearrangement joins TRBV7-9 to TRBJ2-1; 10 bases fit TRBD2. Germline V lookup: CDR1 SEHNR, CDR2 FQNEAQ (reference sequence). J gave up 8 bases and V 3 bases, and 7 bases lay outside the gene matches. The CDR3 covers 15 residues.